The 27 T cell receptor beta chains below come from one sample, sequenced in a study of follicular helper T cells after annual influenza vaccination (dated by TCRdb to 2015 to 2018). The library came from the immunoSEQ multiplex PCR assay. Entries here come from immuneACCESS through TCRdb and include only in-frame sequences with V and J called. Some clones fail to appear in such tables; in the studies checked, an unresolved V gene covers under half of the shortfall, and the cause of the remainder is unknown. This sample gives about 11,000 clones in total; about 82% of them show up just once. The leading ten clones occupy roughly 0.87% of the sample. Sequencing used CXCR5- memory CD4+ T cells sorted from blood, obtained 6 weeks after influenza vaccination. Explained via the paper, the cell subset or site label denotes: CXCR5- memory CD4 T cells. All receptors derive from an adult who received the influenza vaccine.

This chain joins TRBV28 and TRBJ1-2, with a possible D match to TRBD1 (6 bases). Trimming removed 3 bases at V and 6 bases at J, with 11 bases between. Germline CDR1 MDHEN, CDR2 SYDVKM. The CDR3 is made up of 13 amino acids. CDR3 in amino acids: CASSLPGVHGYTF. For the CDR3, the DNA is TGTGCCAGCAGTTTGCCAGGGGTCCATGGCTACACCTTC.

This clone has only one observation. The chain employs TRBV6-4 and TRBJ2-3; 11 bases fit TRBD1. J gave up 5 bases and V 5 bases, and 6 bases lay outside the gene matches. This CDR3 has 15 residues. Germline V gene sequence: CDR1 MRHNA, CDR2 SNTAGT. The CDR3 DNA sequence: TGTGCCAGCAGTCCAGGACAGGGGGCTGTAGATACGCAGTATTTT. Translation: CASSPGQGAVDTQYF.

The chain uses TRBV10-3 and TRBJ2-3, with no clear D. V was clipped by 6 bases and J by 0 bases, with 7 bases between them. The CDR3 runs 13 residues. The V gene's germline CDR1 is ENHRY and CDR2 SYGVKD. The CDR3 coding sequence is TGTGCCATCAGCGGAACTAGCACAGATACGCAGTATTTT. Amino acids: CAISGTSTDTQYF.

Only a few counts were recorded for this clone. Distinct nucleotide sequences in the sample also encode this CDR3. V gene TRBV6-4 combines with J gene TRBJ1-1; D ambiguous. V was pared by 6 bases and J by 1 base, with 9 bases between. The germline gives CDR1 MRHNA, CDR2 SNTAGT. CDR3 length: 13 amino acids. The CDR3, as DNA: TGTGCCAGCAGAAGGACGGGGAACACTGAAGCTTTCTTT. The encoded protein is CASRRTGNTEAFF.

The chain is built from TRBV5-1 and TRBJ2-2, with TRBD1 matching over 7 bases. The V gene's germline CDR1 is SGHRS and CDR2 YFSETQ. CDR3 size: 14 residues. Trimming took 4 bases from V and 7 from J; bases not matched to a gene: 7. CDR3 loop: CASSVDRASGELFF. CDR3 DNA: TGCGCCAGCAGCGTAGACAGGGCTAGCGGGGAGCTGTTTTTT.

The chain uses TRBV4-3 and TRBJ2-3; D gene unclear. The CDR3 contains 12 residues. Per germline, CDR1 LGHNA and CDR2 YSLEER. The V gene lost 4 bases and the J gene lost 9 bases, with 11 bases spanning the gap. In nucleotides, the CDR3 is TGCGCCAGCAGCCGAGTTGATGGGACGCAGTATTTT. It specifies CASSRVDGTQYF.

The chain couples TRBV7-9 to TRBJ1-1; D is uncertain. Germline V CDR1 and CDR2: SEHNR, FQNEAQ (reference sequence). The CDR3 consists of 13 residues. Trimming removed 5 bases from V and 3 bases from J, with 10 bases in between. The CDR3 loop reads CASSIDGYTEAFF. The CDR3 nucleotides read TGTGCCAGCAGCATAGACGGATACACTGAAGCTTTCTTT. Complete variable domain (other parts from reference TRBV7-9 and TRBJ1-1): DTGVSQNPRHKITKRGQNVTFRCDPISEHNRLYWYRQTLGQGPEFLTYFQNEAQLEKSRLLSDRFSAERPKGSFSTLEIQRTEQGDSAMYLCASSIDGYTEAFFGQGTRLTVV.

V and J are TRBV5-1 and TRBJ1-5, with a possible D match to TRBD1 (5 bases). The germline gives CDR1 SGHRS, CDR2 YFSETQ. This CDR3 contains 15 residues. With 2 bases removed from V and 6 bases from J, the gap between germline ends came to 15 bases. The chain's CDR3 is CASSLEGRWSQPQHF. The CDR3 DNA reads TGCGCCAGCAGCTTAGAGGGGCGTTGGTCTCAGCCCCAGCATTTT.

V and J are TRBV5-1 and TRBJ1-1; maybe TRBD1 (5 bases). Per germline, CDR1 SGHRS and CDR2 YFSETQ. The V end lost 4 bases, the J end lost 2 bases, and 15 bases lay between the germline ends. The CDR3 is made up of 15 amino acids. The CDR3 nucleotides are TGCGCCAGCAGCCGCCCCGGAGGGACCAACACTGAAGCTTTCTTT. Translated, it gives CASSRPGGTNTEAFF.

The chain links TRBV27 to TRBJ2-7, with unresolved D. V lost 6 bases to trimming and J lost 4 bases, with 19 bases between them. Germline V lookup: CDR1 MNHEY, CDR2 SMNVEV (reference sequence). The CDR3 runs to 15 residues. The CDR3 reads CASSPEGLPPYEQYF. CDR3 coding DNA: TGTGCCAGCAGCCCCGAAGGCCTACCGCCGTACGAGCAGTACTTC.

This chain connects TRBV6-1 to TRBJ2-7; 8 bases line up with TRBD2. This CDR3 contains 15 residues. Germline V gives CDR1 MNHNS, CDR2 SASEGT. V dropped 5 bases and J dropped 6; count of bases not matched to a gene: 12. The CDR3 region is CASSSGGAGDAEQYF. CDR3 DNA sequence: TGTGCCAGCAGTTCCGGGGGAGCGGGAGACGCCGAGCAGTACTTC.

The chain carries TRBV6-1 and TRBJ2-3, with D possibly called TRBD1 or TRBD2 (5 bases each). The V gene lost 5 bases and the J gene lost 0 bases, with 12 bases spanning the gap. Germline lookup yields CDR1 MNHNS and CDR2 SASEGT. This CDR3 comprises 15 residues. The CDR3: CASSSRDGSTDTQYF. Here the CDR3 DNA reads TGTGCCAGCAGTTCTCGGGACGGCAGCACAGATACGCAGTATTTT.

This clone has just one count. DNA of the CDR3: TGTGCCAGCAGCCAAGATGGAGGAGGAGTCAAAAACATTCAGTACTTC. It encodes CASSQDGGGVKNIQYF. The rearrangement uses TRBV4-2 and TRBJ2-4; D may be TRBD2 (5 bases). With 0 bases removed from V and 3 bases from J, the gap between germline ends came to 12 bases. Germline assignment: CDR1 LGHNA and CDR2 YNFKEQ. This CDR3 contains 16 residues.

V is TRBV28 and J is TRBJ2-7; D gene uncertain. Germline CDR1 is MDHEN and CDR2 is SYDVKM. V was trimmed by 6 bases and J by 3 bases, leaving 12 bases between them. This CDR3 has 13 amino acids. CDR3 loop: CASRNSGFYEQYF. The CDR3 DNA sequence: TGTGCCAGCAGAAACTCCGGGTTCTACGAGCAGTACTTC.

The chain uses TRBV9 and TRBJ1-2; D is ambiguous. Germline assignment: CDR1 SGDLS and CDR2 YYNGEE. The CDR3 runs 14 residues. Trimming removed 3 bases from V and 8 bases from J, with 17 bases in between. The CDR3 coding sequence is TGTGCCAGCAGCGCAATCACATTGGGAGGGGGCTACACCTTC. Translating it yields CASSAITLGGGYTF.

V is TRBV7-3 and J is TRBJ2-3, with 7 bases identical to TRBD2. V was clipped by 3 bases and J by 2 bases; unmatched bases: 2. Germline CDR1 is SGHTA and CDR2 is FQGTGA. This CDR3 comprises 14 residues. The CDR3 loop is CASSLAGDTDTQYF. In nucleotides, the CDR3 is TGTGCCAGCAGCTTGGCGGGGGACACAGATACGCAGTATTTT.

The V call is TRBV6-5, the J call TRBJ2-7; 7 positions match TRBD1. The germline CDR1 and CDR2 sequences are MNHEY and SVGAGI. This CDR3 comprises 16 residues. J lost 7 bases, V lost 0 bases, and 12 bases had no gene match. The CDR3 reads CASSYSVRDRGNEQYF. CDR3 nucleotide sequence: TGTGCCAGCAGTTACTCCGTTCGGGACAGAGGGAATGAGCAGTACTTC.

Only one count was recorded for this clone. The chain joins TRBV2 to TRBJ2-5; 7 nucleotides align to TRBD2. The CDR3 sequence is 11 residues long. Looked up from germline, CDR1 is SNHLY and CDR2 is FYNNEI. Germline trimming cut 7 bases from V and 5 bases from J; bases unmatched to any gene: 1. CDR3 sequence: CASTGRETQYF. The CDR3, as DNA: TGTGCCAGCACCGGGAGGGAGACCCAGTACTTC.

The chain is built from TRBV6-5 and TRBJ1-6; TRBD1 aligns across 7 bases. CDR1 is MNHEY and CDR2 is SVGAGI in the germline V gene. V was clipped by 7 bases and J by 5 bases; unmatched bases: 5. CDR3 length: 14 amino acids. For the CDR3, the DNA is TGTGCCAGCAAGGGGACAGCTCATAATTCACCCCTCCACTTT. Protein product: CASKGTAHNSPLHF.

The chain combines TRBV7-9 with TRBJ1-1, with D possibly TRBD1 on 5 matching bases. Germline V gives CDR1 SEHNR, CDR2 FQNEAQ (reference sequence). This CDR3 is built from 13 residues. Trimming removed 5 bases from V and 0 bases from J, with 7 bases in between. The CDR3 sequence: CASSAGMNTEAFF. Here the CDR3 DNA reads TGTGCCAGCAGCGCAGGGATGAACACTGAAGCTTTCTTT.

The chain recombines TRBV2 with TRBJ2-7; TRBD1 aligns across 10 bases. V lost 5 bases and J lost 2; bases outside the gene matches: 6. The CDR3 spans 15 residues. The germline V gene encodes CDR1 SNHLY and CDR2 FYNNEI. The CDR3 sequence is CASSLTGGITYEQYF. As DNA, the CDR3 is TGTGCCAGCAGTCTGACAGGGGGCATCACCTACGAGCAGTACTTC. Full variable domain (outside the CDR3, taken from reference TRBV2 and TRBJ2-7): EPEVTQTPSHQVTQMGQEVILRCVPISNHLYFYWYRQILGQKVEFLVSFYNNEISEKSEIFDDQFSVERPDGSNFTLKIRSTKLEDSAMYFCASSLTGGITYEQYFGPGTRLTVT.

The rearrangement joins TRBV29-1 to TRBJ1-1, with D perhaps matching TRBD1 (6 bases). This CDR3 region has 11 residues. V gave up 7 bases and J gave up 1 base, with 7 bases separating them. From germline, CDR1 is SQVTM and CDR2 ANQGSEA. CDR3 amino acids: CSAGQNTEAFF. CDR3 DNA: TGCAGCGCGGGACAGAACACTGAAGCTTTCTTT.

This clone appeared once. The gene calls are TRBV7-2 and TRBJ2-5; 8 bases are a match to TRBD2. The germline CDR1 and CDR2 sequences are SGHTA and FQGNSA. J lost 5 bases, V lost 8 bases, and 13 bases had no gene match. CDR3 length equals 15 residues. The CDR3 sequence: CASASVTSGRETQYF. In DNA form, the CDR3 reads TGTGCCAGCGCGTCGGTAACTAGCGGACGGGAGACCCAGTACTTC.

This clone was picked up a small number of times. This chain uses TRBV9 with TRBJ2-7; 7 bases fit TRBD2. V dropped 3 bases and J dropped 6; count of bases not matched to a gene: 6. There are 13 residues in the CDR3. Germline V lookup: CDR1 SGDLS, CDR2 YYNGEE. The chain's CDR3 is CASSELARGEQYF. CDR3 bases: TGTGCCAGCAGCGAACTAGCGAGAGGCGAGCAGTACTTC.

The V and J genes are TRBV7-8 and TRBJ1-6, with D perhaps matching TRBD1 (5 bases). The CDR3 sequence is 16 residues long. The V end was cut by 0 bases, the J end by 9 bases, with 15 bases between. Germline values: CDR1 SGHVS, CDR2 FQNEAQ. This CDR3 is CASSLARAGLGSPLHF. The CDR3 DNA reads TGTGCCAGCAGCTTAGCGAGGGCAGGGTTGGGTTCACCCCTCCACTTT.

The chain carries TRBV18 and TRBJ2-1, with a tentative D call TRBD2 (5 bases). Trimming removed 3 bases at V and 0 bases at J, with 15 bases between. CDR1 KGHSH and CDR2 LQKENI come from the germline V gene. The CDR3 extends over 17 amino acids. The CDR3 nucleotides read TGTGCCAGCTCACCGGGAGCGCCCGGAGGCTCCTACAATGAGCAGTTCTTC. It codes for CASSPGAPGGSYNEQFF.

This sequence joins TRBV7-8 and TRBJ1-5; D is uncertain. This CDR3 has 15 residues. Germline loops: CDR1 SGHVS, CDR2 FQNEAQ. V lost 5 bases, J lost 3 bases, and 14 bases lay in between. In DNA, the CDR3 is TGTGCCAGCAGCCGAGACGGGTTGCTCAATCAGCCCCAGCATTTT. Translation gives CASSRDGLLNQPQHF.